These 3 T cell receptor beta chains came from one sample sequenced in a study of blood T cell repertoires in COVID-19. Measured with immunoSEQ multiplex PCR; TCRdb has only the in-frame clones, and not every one. Of some 80,000 clones in the sample, 75% to 90% were seen once. Sequenced material: peripheral blood. The receptors were gathered from a human donor in a cohort sampled during active COVID-19.

This rearrangement joins TRBV2 to TRBJ2-7; 8 nucleotides align to TRBD2. This CDR3 contains 15 residues. Trimming at V came to 8 bases and at J to 0 bases, leaving 9 bases not matched to a gene. Germline V gene sequence: CDR1 SNHLY, CDR2 FYNNEI. The chain's CDR3 is CASGTSGPVSYEQYF. DNA of the CDR3: TGTGCCAGCGGTACTAGCGGACCCGTCTCCTACGAGCAGTACTTC.

The chain links TRBV29-1 to TRBJ1-4, with D possibly being TRBD1 (6 bases). This CDR3 contains 12 residues. V was clipped by 7 bases and J by 5 bases, with 11 bases between them. Germline V gene data show CDR1 as SQVTM and CDR2 as ANQGSEA. In DNA form, the CDR3 reads TGCAGCGCAGGACAGCAAAATGAAAAACTGTTTTTT. It translates to CSAGQQNEKLFF.

The CDR3 reads CASRRDSLYEQYF. CDR3 in DNA: TGCGCCAGCCGCAGGGACAGTCTCTACGAGCAGTACTTC. The chain has TRBV10-1 and TRBJ2-7, with 7 bases lining up with TRBD1. The CDR3 is made up of 13 amino acids. With 8 bases clipped from V and 3 bases from J, the junction kept 7 bases outside the gene matches. Germline CDR1 reads WNHNN; CDR2 reads SYGVQD (reference sequence).